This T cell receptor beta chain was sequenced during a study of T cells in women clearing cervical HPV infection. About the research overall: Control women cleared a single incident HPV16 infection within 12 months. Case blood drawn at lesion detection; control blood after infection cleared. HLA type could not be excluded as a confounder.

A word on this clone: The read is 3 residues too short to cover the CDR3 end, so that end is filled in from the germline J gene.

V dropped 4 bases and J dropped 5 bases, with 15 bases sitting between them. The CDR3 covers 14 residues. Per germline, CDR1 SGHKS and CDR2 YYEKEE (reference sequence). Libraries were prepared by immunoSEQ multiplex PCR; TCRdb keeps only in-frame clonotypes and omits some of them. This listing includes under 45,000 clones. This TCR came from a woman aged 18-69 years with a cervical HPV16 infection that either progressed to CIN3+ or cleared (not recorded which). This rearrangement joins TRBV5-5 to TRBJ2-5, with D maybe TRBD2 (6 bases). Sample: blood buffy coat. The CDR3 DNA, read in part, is TGTGCCAGCAGCATAAGGACTACAGTGGAGACC. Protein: CASSIRTTVET. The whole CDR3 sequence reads CASSIRTTVETQYF.